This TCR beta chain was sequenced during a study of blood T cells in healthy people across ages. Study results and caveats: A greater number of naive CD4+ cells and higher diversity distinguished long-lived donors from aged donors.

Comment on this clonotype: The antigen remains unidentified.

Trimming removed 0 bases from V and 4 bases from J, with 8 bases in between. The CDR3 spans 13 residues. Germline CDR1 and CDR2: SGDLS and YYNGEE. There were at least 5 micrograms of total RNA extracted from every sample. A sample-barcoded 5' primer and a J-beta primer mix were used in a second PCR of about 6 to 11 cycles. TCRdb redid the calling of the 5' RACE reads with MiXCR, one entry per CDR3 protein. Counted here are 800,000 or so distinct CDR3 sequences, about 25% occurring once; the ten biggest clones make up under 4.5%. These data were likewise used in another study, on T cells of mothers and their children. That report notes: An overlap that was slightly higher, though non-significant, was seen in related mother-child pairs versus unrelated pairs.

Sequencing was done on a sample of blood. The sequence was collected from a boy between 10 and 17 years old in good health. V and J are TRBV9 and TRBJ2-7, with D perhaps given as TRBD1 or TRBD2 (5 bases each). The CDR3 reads CASSVGWGYEQYF. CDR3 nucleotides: TGTGCCAGCAGCGTAGGATGGGGGTACGAGCAGTACTTC.